The clone carrying this T cell receptor (beta chain) showed up just a few times. This sample is drawn from a study of blood T cell repertoires in COVID-19. Only in-frame clones appear in the TCRdb table, and some are missing; sequencing was by immunoSEQ multiplex PCR. This table holds 180,000 or so clones, around 83% found once. From germline, CDR1 is MDHEN and CDR2 SYDVKM. The V gene lost 5 bases and the J gene lost 7 bases, with 21 bases spanning the gap. This CDR3 has 16 amino acids. Sequencing input: peripheral blood. The TCR originated in a woman in her sixties with acute or convalescent COVID-19. The V and J genes are TRBV28 and TRBJ1-5; D possibly corresponds to TRBD1 (6 bases). CDR3 DNA sequence: TGTGCCAGCAGTCTGGGGCTGGGGGGGGCCAGACAGCCCCAGCATTTT. Translated, it gives CASSLGLGGARQPQHF.